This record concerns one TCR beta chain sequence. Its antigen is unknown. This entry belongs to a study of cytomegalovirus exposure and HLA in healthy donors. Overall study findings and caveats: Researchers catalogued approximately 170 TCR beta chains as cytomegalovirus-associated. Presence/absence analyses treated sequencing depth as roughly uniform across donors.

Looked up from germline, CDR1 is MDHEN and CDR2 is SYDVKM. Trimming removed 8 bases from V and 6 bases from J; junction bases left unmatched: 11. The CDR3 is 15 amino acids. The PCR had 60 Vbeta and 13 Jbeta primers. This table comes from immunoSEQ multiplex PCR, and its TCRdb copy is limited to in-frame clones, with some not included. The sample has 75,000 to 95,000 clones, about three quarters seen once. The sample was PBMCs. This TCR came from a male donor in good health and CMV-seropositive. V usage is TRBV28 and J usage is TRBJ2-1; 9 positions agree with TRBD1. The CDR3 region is CASLRGGTGTNEQFF. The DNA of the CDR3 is TGTGCCAGCCTCCGGGGAGGGACAGGGACCAATGAGCAGTTCTTC.